The 21 T cell receptor beta chains presented below share a single source sample, sequenced in a study of cytomegalovirus exposure and HLA in healthy donors. PCR involved 60 Vbeta and 13 Jbeta primers. The repertoire was sequenced with immunoSEQ multiplex PCR; TCRdb's copy has only in-frame clones and lacks some. Of some 150,000 clones in the sample, 80% were seen once. Sequences were obtained from PBMCs. The source is a man aged 18 to 29 in good health and CMV-seropositive.

CDR3 bases: TGCGCCAGCAGCTTTGAGGGTAGGGAGCAGTACTTC. Translating it yields CASSFEGREQYF. This chain joins TRBV5-1 and TRBJ2-5, with a tentative D call TRBD2 (5 bases). This CDR3 has 12 amino acids. The ends were cut back, 2 bases at V and 11 bases at J, with 13 bases in the middle. The germline gives CDR1 SGHRS, CDR2 YFSETQ.

In this sample, this clone turned up once. The rearrangement links TRBV10-3 to TRBJ1-1, with D tentatively TRBD1 (6 bases). Trimming removed 3 bases at V and 1 base at J, with 9 bases between. Germline CDR1 is ENHRY and CDR2 is SYGVKD. The CDR3 extends over 14 amino acids. CDR3 in amino acids: CAISDTTGNTEAFF. The CDR3 bases are TGTGCCATCAGTGATACGACAGGGAACACTGAAGCTTTCTTT.

As for this clone: Additional DNA sequences in this sample encode the identical CDR3. The chain has TRBV5-8 and TRBJ1-3; D remains unclear. Germline CDR1 is SGHTS and CDR2 is YDEGEE. This CDR3 comprises 16 residues. The V end lost 1 base, the J end lost 4 bases, and 15 bases lay between the germline ends. CDR3 DNA: TGTGCCAGCAGCTTGCTTGTCGGGAGTGGAGGAAACACCATATATTTT. It translates to CASSLLVGSGGNTIYF.

The genes are TRBV5-5 and TRBJ2-2; D is unclear. Looked up from germline, CDR1 is SGHKS and CDR2 is YYEKEE (reference sequence). The CDR3 covers 15 residues. V was clipped by 5 bases and J by 4 bases, with 15 bases between them. The CDR3 DNA follows: TGTGCCAGCAGTTCGACCCCTCGACTCACCGGGGAGCTGTTTTTT. It is translated as CASSSTPRLTGELFF.

The chain uses TRBV28 and TRBJ1-5, with TRBD1 matching 8 bases. V shed 6 bases, J shed 7 bases, and the junction held 11 bases outside the gene matches. The germline gives CDR1 MDHEN, CDR2 SYDVKM. CDR3 size: 15 residues. CDR3 protein: CASSPTPGGWQPQHF. The CDR3, as DNA: TGTGCCAGCAGCCCCACCCCAGGGGGCTGGCAGCCCCAGCATTTT.

The chain recombines TRBV7-9 with TRBJ2-1, with D possibly being TRBD2 (5 bases). Trimming took off 5 bases at V and 5 bases at J, with 16 bases between the two ends. This CDR3 spans 15 amino acids. Germline loops: CDR1 SEHNR, CDR2 FQNEAQ (reference sequence). The CDR3 bases are TGTGCCAGCAGCCCCGAGGGCTTTCCCCACAATGAGCAGTTCTTC. Its translation: CASSPEGFPHNEQFF. Based on the CDR3 plus reference TRBV7-9 and TRBJ2-1, the full variable domain is DTGVSQNPRHKITKRGQNVTFRCDPISEHNRLYWYRQTLGQGPEFLTYFQNEAQLEKSRLLSDRFSAERPKGSFSTLEIQRTEQGDSAMYLCASSPEGFPHNEQFFGPGTRLTVL.

This rearrangement joins TRBV11-3 to TRBJ2-1, with D maybe TRBD1 (6 bases). Trimming cost V 5 bases and J 8 bases, with 13 bases left between them. CDR1 is SGHNT and CDR2 is YENEEA in the germline V gene. The CDR3 extends over 13 amino acids. In nucleotides, the CDR3 is TGTGCCAGCAGCCCCTACAGGGACCATGAGCAGTTCTTC. Protein sequence: CASSPYRDHEQFF.

The CDR3 here is CASSQDWQGGTEAFF. The CDR3 DNA sequence: TGCGCCAGCAGCCAAGATTGGCAGGGAGGCACTGAAGCTTTCTTT. The chain is built from TRBV4-3 and TRBJ1-1; the D gene is possibly TRBD1 (5 bases). Trimming removed 0 bases at V and 4 bases at J, with 12 bases between. The CDR3 has 15 residues. Germline CDR1 and CDR2: LGHNA and YSLEER.

The gene calls are TRBV4-2 and TRBJ2-2; the D is unclear. Germline V gene data show CDR1 as LGHNA and CDR2 as YNFKEQ. V lost 0 bases and J 5 bases, leaving 7 bases between the germline ends. This CDR3 region has 14 residues. The CDR3 DNA reads TGTGCCAGCAGCCAAGATAGCCGTACCGGGGAGCTGTTTTTT. Its protein is CASSQDSRTGELFF.

V gene TRBV29-1 combines with J gene TRBJ2-5; TRBD1 aligns across 9 bases. The CDR3 is 14 amino acids. Germline V gene lookup returns CDR1 SQVTM and CDR2 ANQGSEA. V was clipped by 4 bases and J by 4 bases; unmatched bases: 7. The CDR3 sequence is CSVVETGGGETQYF. Written as DNA, the CDR3 is TGCAGCGTTGTAGAGACAGGGGGAGGAGAGACCCAGTACTTC.

The V call is TRBV19, the J call TRBJ1-2; D is ambiguous. Per germline, CDR1 LNHDA and CDR2 SQIVND (reference sequence). The germline V and J ends were trimmed by 1 base and 6 bases, with 12 bases remaining between them. The CDR3 runs 14 residues. This chain's CDR3 is CASSIVPGIDGYTF. The CDR3 bases are TGTGCCAGTAGTATAGTGCCGGGGATTGATGGCTACACCTTC.

This chain joins TRBV5-4 and TRBJ2-7; 13 bases are a match to TRBD2. V was pared by 4 bases and J by 4 bases, with 11 bases of the junction left unmatched. The germline V gene encodes CDR1 SGHNT and CDR2 YYREEE (reference sequence). This CDR3 is built from 17 residues. DNA of the CDR3: TGTGCCAGCAGCGGGGGGCCGGGGACTAGCGGGGATTACGAGCAGTACTTC. It translates to CASSGGPGTSGDYEQYF.

The chain carries TRBV6-6 and TRBJ1-5; TRBD1 matches 7 bases. Losses at the gene ends were 6 bases for V and 4 bases for J; bases not matched to a gene: 9. Germline-derived CDR1 and CDR2 are MNHNY and SVGAGI (reference sequence). CDR3 size: 15 residues. The CDR3 DNA is TGTGCCAGCAGCCCCCGGGACAGAGGAAATCAGCCCCAGCATTTT. It yields the protein CASSPRDRGNQPQHF.

This clone was counted between two and nine times. The chain has TRBV6-1 and TRBJ2-5, with 7 bases lining up with TRBD1. The J segment lost 4 bases and the V segment lost 2 bases, leaving 7 bases of the junction unmatched. This CDR3 is 15 amino acids long. Germline V lookup: CDR1 MNHNS, CDR2 SASEGT. Here the CDR3 reads CASSESATGTETQYF. The DNA for the CDR3 is TGTGCCAGCAGTGAATCCGCGACAGGGACAGAGACCCAGTACTTC.

The chain recombines TRBV19 with TRBJ1-5, with D unresolved. V was pared by 0 bases and J by 7 bases, with 13 bases between. The CDR3 has 15 amino acids. Germline V lookup: CDR1 LNHDA, CDR2 SQIVND (reference sequence). The CDR3 sequence: CASSIDRMARQPQHF. CDR3 DNA: TGTGCCAGTAGTATAGATCGAATGGCGAGGCAGCCCCAGCATTTT.

The count of this clone is one. The V gene is TRBV19, the J gene TRBJ1-4; D is undetermined. This CDR3 comprises 12 residues. V shed 2 bases and J shed 12 bases, with 10 bases lying between them. The germline V gene has CDR1 LNHDA and CDR2 SQIVND (reference sequence). CDR3 sequence reads: CASSIRGGELFF. The CDR3 DNA sequence: TGTGCCAGTAGTATACGGGGAGGCGAACTGTTTTTT.

As to this clone: At one of its ends the junction is not consistent with the germline gene, which may arise from a read error. This chain joins TRBV6-1 and TRBJ1-1; D not certain. The CDR3 runs to 13 residues. Germline CDR1 is MNHNS and CDR2 is SASEGT. CDR3 DNA: TGTGCCAGCAGTGAAGGATGGTGGACTGAAGCCTTCTTT. Amino acid sequence: CASSEGWWTEAFF.

This sequence joins TRBV5-8 and TRBJ1-3; 11 positions agree with TRBD1. CDR1 and CDR2 (germline): SGHTS, YDEGEE. CDR3 length equals 17 residues. The trim removed 3 bases at V and 4 bases at J, leaving 9 bases unmatched. The CDR3 nucleotides read TGTGCCAGCAGCTCCGCCCGGACAGGGGGCACAGGAAACACCATATATTTT. Residues: CASSSARTGGTGNTIYF.

The table lists this clone with a count of one. This chain joins TRBV15 and TRBJ1-1, with D tentatively TRBD1 (5 bases). The CDR3 has 14 residues. Germline V gene data show CDR1 as LNHNV and CDR2 as YYDKDF (reference sequence). Trimming stripped 0 bases from V and 4 bases from J, with 9 bases between. CDR3 amino acids: CATSRDYGGTEAFF. DNA of the CDR3: TGTGCCACCAGCAGAGATTACGGGGGCACTGAAGCTTTCTTT.

On this clone: This sample includes further DNA sequences coding for the same CDR3. This chain connects TRBV27 to TRBJ1-3; D remains ambiguous. V lost 3 bases and J lost 0, with 3 bases in between. Germline assignment: CDR1 MNHEY and CDR2 SMNVEV (reference sequence). The CDR3 sequence is 13 residues long. CDR3 coding DNA: TGTGCCAGCAGTTTGCGCTCTGGAAACACCATATATTTT. Translated: CASSLRSGNTIYF.

The V gene is TRBV29-1, the J gene TRBJ1-2, with a weak D call TRBD1 (5 bases). V was clipped by 7 bases and J by 8 bases, with 26 bases between them. The CDR3 covers 15 residues. From germline, CDR1 is SQVTM and CDR2 ANQGSEA. The CDR3 region is CSAAGWGGPVEGYTF. In nucleotides, the CDR3 is TGCAGCGCCGCAGGGTGGGGAGGACCGGTGGAGGGCTACACCTTC. Based on the CDR3 plus reference TRBV29-1 and TRBJ1-2, the full variable domain is SAVISQKPSRDICQRGTSLTIQCQVDSQVTMMFWYRQQPGQSLTLIATANQGSEATYESGFVIDKFPISRPNLTFSTLTVSNMSPEDSSIYLCSAAGWGGPVEGYTFGSGTRLTVV.